Following are 13 T cell receptor beta chains from one sample sequenced in a study of cytomegalovirus exposure and HLA in healthy donors. Amplification used 60 Vbeta primers and 13 Jbeta primers. TCRdb's copy holds only in-frame clones and misses some; the assay was immunoSEQ multiplex PCR. The data hold some 120,000 clones, with over 65% observed a single time. Sequenced: PBMCs. The source of these receptors is a man aged 18 to 30 in good health and CMV-seronegative.

In this sample, this clone turned up once. V and J are TRBV27 and TRBJ2-7, with TRBD1 matching over 8 bases. V shed 6 bases, J shed 3 bases, and the junction held 13 bases outside the gene matches. Germline CDR1 and CDR2: MNHEY and SMNVEV (reference sequence). There are 16 residues in the CDR3. Here the CDR3 DNA reads TGTGCCAGCAGACCTGAACAGGGGGTTTGGGGCTACGAGCAGTACTTC. Residues: CASRPEQGVWGYEQYF.

V and J are TRBV4-3 and TRBJ2-3; tentative D call: TRBD2 (6 bases). The germline CDR1 and CDR2 sequences are LGHNA and YSLEER. The CDR3 is made up of 16 amino acids. The V gene lost 0 bases and the J gene lost 5 bases, with 15 bases spanning the gap. In DNA, the CDR3 is TGCGCCAGCAGCCAAGAAAGGTCGGGAGTAGGAGATACGCAGTATTTT. Translation: CASSQERSGVGDTQYF.

This sequence joins TRBV18 and TRBJ2-2; possibly TRBD2 for D (5 bases). The CDR3 length is 12 residues. V was trimmed by 6 bases and J by 6 bases, leaving 8 bases between them. The germline V gene has CDR1 KGHSH and CDR2 LQKENI. CDR3 in DNA: TGTGCCAGCTCCACCGGGGCCGGGGAGCTGTTTTTT. As protein: CASSTGAGELFF.

The CDR3 reads CASSLGAGDEAFF. CDR3 in DNA: TGTGCCAGCAGCTTAGGGGCAGGGGATGAAGCTTTCTTT. The chain employs TRBV7-9 and TRBJ1-1; a possible D gene is TRBD1 (6 bases). Germline CDR1 SEHNR, CDR2 FQNEAQ (reference sequence). The V end lost 1 base, the J end lost 7 bases, and 10 bases lay between the germline ends. CDR3 length equals 13 residues.

The V and J genes are TRBV6-5 and TRBJ1-3; no firm D call. Germline V lookup: CDR1 MNHEY, CDR2 SVGAGI. CDR3 length: 14 residues. V shed 5 bases and J shed 4 bases, with 12 bases lying between them. CDR3 region: CASSPEGRGNTIYF. CDR3 DNA sequence: TGTGCCAGCAGTCCCGAGGGCAGGGGAAACACCATATATTTT.

This clone was seen only a few times. The V and J genes are TRBV7-9 and TRBJ1-1, with D tentatively TRBD1 (6 bases). V was trimmed by 2 bases and J by 11 bases, leaving 9 bases between them. The germline V gene has CDR1 SEHNR and CDR2 FQNEAQ (reference sequence). The length of the CDR3 is 11 residues. The CDR3 loop reads CASSLKGGAFF. CDR3 nucleotides: TGTGCCAGCAGCTTAAAGGGGGGGGCTTTCTTT.

The CDR3 DNA follows: TGTGCCAGCAGTGGGAGTAACTCCTATAATTCACCCCTCCACTTT. Its protein is CASSGSNSYNSPLHF. This sequence joins TRBV2 and TRBJ1-6, with no clear D. This CDR3 has 15 residues. V dropped 4 bases and J dropped 0 bases, with 7 bases sitting between them. Per germline, CDR1 SNHLY and CDR2 FYNNEI.

The chain joins TRBV5-6 to TRBJ2-1; TRBD2 is a possible D gene (5 bases). The CDR3 has 13 amino acids. Germline lookup yields CDR1 SGHDT and CDR2 YYEEEE. V dropped 0 bases and J dropped 4 bases, with 5 bases sitting between them. This chain's CDR3 is CASSLERYNEQFF. CDR3 nucleotides: TGTGCCAGCAGCTTGGAGCGGTACAATGAGCAGTTCTTC.

The CDR3 DNA sequence: TGCGCCAGCAGCTACGGCAGGGATGCTGGCTACACCTTC. This codes for CASSYGRDAGYTF. The chain joins TRBV5-1 to TRBJ1-2; the D gene is possibly TRBD1 (5 bases). The germline CDR1 and CDR2 sequences are SGHRS and YFSETQ. V was cut by 3 bases and J by 7 bases, with 13 bases left in between. The CDR3 consists of 13 residues.

The CDR3 here is CASSSRGGGGTGELFF. The CDR3 region has the DNA TGTGCCAGCAGCTCCCGCGGGGGGGGAGGTACCGGGGAGCTGTTTTTT. The chain has TRBV7-9 and TRBJ2-2; 9 nucleotides align to TRBD2. The junction had 8 bases not matched to a gene; V was cut back by 4 bases and J by 5 bases. The CDR3 has 16 residues. Germline V gene data show CDR1 as SEHNR and CDR2 as FQNEAQ (reference sequence).

The chain has TRBV10-3 and TRBJ2-7, with D tentatively TRBD2 (6 bases). The V end was cut by 3 bases, the J end by 0 bases, with 9 bases between. This CDR3 region has 14 residues. Germline V CDR1 and CDR2: ENHRY, SYGVKD. The CDR3 loop is CAISDTGGSYEQYF. The DNA of the CDR3 is TGTGCCATCAGTGATACCGGGGGCTCCTACGAGCAGTACTTC.

The genes are TRBV9 and TRBJ1-1; perhaps TRBD1 as D (5 bases). Germline V lookup: CDR1 SGDLS, CDR2 YYNGEE. The CDR3 has 15 amino acids. Trimming took 4 bases from V and 7 from J, leaving 20 bases between them. The CDR3 coding sequence is TGTGCCAGCAGCCCCTCTCGGGGGGGATTTAATGAAGCTTTCTTT. This encodes CASSPSRGGFNEAFF.

The V and J genes are TRBV6-5 and TRBJ1-3, with D unresolved. Germline values: CDR1 MNHEY, CDR2 SVGAGI. This CDR3 spans 14 amino acids. With 6 bases removed from V and 3 bases from J, the gap between germline ends came to 12 bases. CDR3 protein: CASRDQESGNTIYF. CDR3 bases: TGTGCCAGCAGGGATCAGGAAAGTGGAAACACCATATATTTT.